This TCR beta chain came from a study of blood T cell repertoires in COVID-19. About the research overall: The United States, Italy and Spain supplied acute and convalescent COVID-19 samples. T cells, B-cell-depleted T cells, or PBMCs provided the cDNA or gDNA that served as material.

With V trimmed by 5 bases and J by 7 bases, 10 bases remained unmatched. The germline gives CDR1 MNHEY, CDR2 SVGAGI. The CDR3 contains 14 residues. Study processing details: Researchers report that nucleated cell counts were estimated from reference gene primer amplification. The method was immunoSEQ multiplex PCR; TCRdb's version includes in-frame clones alone and lacks a portion of them. That table furnishes V, J and clone size, whereas the DNA furnished D and trimming. This table has over 200,000 clones, almost 85% appearing once. The sequencing input was peripheral blood. This receptor was taken from a woman in her thirties or forties with acute or convalescent COVID-19. The rearrangement links TRBV6-5 to TRBJ2-7; TRBD2 matches 8 bases. In DNA, the CDR3 is TGTGCCAGCAGTACAGCGGGAGACGGCCTTGAGCAGTACTTC. Protein: CASSTAGDGLEQYF.